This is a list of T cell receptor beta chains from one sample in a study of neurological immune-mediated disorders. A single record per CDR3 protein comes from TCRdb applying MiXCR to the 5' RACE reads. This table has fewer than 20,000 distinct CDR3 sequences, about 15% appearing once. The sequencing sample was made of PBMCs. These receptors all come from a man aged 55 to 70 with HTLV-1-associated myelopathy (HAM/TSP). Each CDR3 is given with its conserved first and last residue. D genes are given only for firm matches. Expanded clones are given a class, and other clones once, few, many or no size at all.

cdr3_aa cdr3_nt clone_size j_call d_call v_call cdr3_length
CASSQDGQGNGIQYF TGTGCCAGCAGCCAAGATGGACAGGGTAACGGCATTCAGTACTTC many TRBJ2-4 TRBD1 TRBV7-2 15
CAISDGQANTEAFF TGTGCCATCAGTGACGGTCAGGCTAACACTGAAGCTTTCTTT many TRBJ1-1 . TRBV10-3 14
CSVSGGAGETQYF TGCAGCGTCTCAGGGGGGGCGGGGGAGACCCAGTACTTC many TRBJ2-5 . TRBV29-1 13
CASSTGLAGGLFHEQYF TGTGCCAGCAGCACCGGACTAGCGGGGGGGCTCTTCCACGAGCAGTACTTC many TRBJ2-7 TRBD2 TRBV7-2 17
CAWSATGITEAFF TGTGCCTGGTCCGCGACAGGGATCACTGAAGCTTTCTTT . TRBJ1-1 TRBD1 TRBV30 13
CASSQVRGVISSYNEQFF TGTGCCAGCAGCCAGGTGCGGGGGGTTATCAGCTCCTACAATGAGCAGTTCTTC medium-sized TRBJ2-1 TRBD2 TRBV7-2 18
CASSQTGGWETQYF TGTGCCAGCAGTCAGACAGGGGGTTGGGAGACCCAGTACTTC . TRBJ2-5 TRBD1 TRBV6-6 14
CASSTGQPYYGYTF TGTGCCAGCAGCACGGGACAGCCCTACTATGGCTACACCTTC many TRBJ1-2 TRBD1 TRBV5-4 14
CSARVSGGRNTGELFF TGCAGTGCTAGGGTTAGCGGGGGGAGGAACACCGGGGAGCTGTTTTTT many TRBJ2-2 TRBD2 TRBV20-1 16
CSVPGLAGEQYF TGCAGCGTACCGGGACTAGCGGGCGAGCAGTACTTC many TRBJ2-7 TRBD2 TRBV29-1 12
CSARRGQGYPYEQYF TGCAGTGCTAGACGTGGACAGGGATATCCCTACGAGCAGTACTTC many TRBJ2-7 TRBD1 TRBV20-1 15
CASSLVRSAATNEKLFF TGTGCCAGCAGCTTAGTTAGGTCGGCCGCAACTAATGAAAAACTGTTTTTT many TRBJ1-4 . TRBV7-9 17